This T cell receptor beta chain was documented in a study of control samples from healthy donors and cancer patients. Generated by immunoSEQ multiplex PCR, the TCRdb table keeps only in-frame clones and is missing some. The table records 150,000 or so clones, around 96% of them present only once. The sequenced sample was blood. The sequence was obtained from a man aged 40-50 years in good health.

The CDR3 DNA sequence: TGTGCCAGCAGTGAATATAATGGGGGACCCTACGAGCAGTACTTC. This codes for CASSEYNGGPYEQYF. V gene TRBV25-1 combines with J gene TRBJ2-7, with D perhaps TRBD1 or TRBD2 (5 bases each). Germline assignment: CDR1 MGHDK and CDR2 SYGVNS. The CDR3 has 15 residues. V was cut by 0 bases and J by 2 bases, with 11 bases left in between.